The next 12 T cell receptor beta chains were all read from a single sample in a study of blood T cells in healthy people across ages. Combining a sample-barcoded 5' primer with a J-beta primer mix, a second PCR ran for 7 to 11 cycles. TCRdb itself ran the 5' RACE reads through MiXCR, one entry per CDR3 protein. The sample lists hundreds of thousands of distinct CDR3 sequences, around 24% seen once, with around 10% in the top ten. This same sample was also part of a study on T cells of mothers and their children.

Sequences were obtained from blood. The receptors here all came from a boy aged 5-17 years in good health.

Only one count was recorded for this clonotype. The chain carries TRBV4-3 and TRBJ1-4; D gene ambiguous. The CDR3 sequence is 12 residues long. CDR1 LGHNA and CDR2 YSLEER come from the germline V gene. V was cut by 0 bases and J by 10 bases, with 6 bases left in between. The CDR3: CASSQDEGKLFF. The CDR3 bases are TGCGCCAGCAGCCAAGACGAAGGAAAACTGTTTTTT.

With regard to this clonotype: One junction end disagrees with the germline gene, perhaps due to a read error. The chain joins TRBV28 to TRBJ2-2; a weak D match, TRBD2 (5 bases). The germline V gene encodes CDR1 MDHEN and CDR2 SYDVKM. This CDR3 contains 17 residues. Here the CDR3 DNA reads TGTACCAGCAGCTCAATCACGGACTTATGGAGCCCCGGGGAGCTGTTTTTT. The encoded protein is CTSSSITDLWSPGELFF.

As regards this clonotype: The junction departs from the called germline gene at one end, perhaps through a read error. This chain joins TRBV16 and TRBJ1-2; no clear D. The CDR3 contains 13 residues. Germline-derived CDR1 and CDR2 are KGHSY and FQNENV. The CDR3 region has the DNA TGTGCCAGCAGCCAATCGACAAATCATGGCTACAGCTTC. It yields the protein CASSQSTNHGYSF.

CDR3 DNA sequence: TGCAGTGCTAGCATCGGACAGGTAAACACTGAAGCTTTCTTT. It is translated as CSASIGQVNTEAFF. V gene TRBV20-1 combines with J gene TRBJ1-1; 7 bases fit TRBD1. Germline CDR1 is DFQATT and CDR2 is SNEGSKA (reference sequence). The CDR3 is made up of 14 amino acids. V lost 3 bases and J lost 2; bases outside the gene matches: 6.

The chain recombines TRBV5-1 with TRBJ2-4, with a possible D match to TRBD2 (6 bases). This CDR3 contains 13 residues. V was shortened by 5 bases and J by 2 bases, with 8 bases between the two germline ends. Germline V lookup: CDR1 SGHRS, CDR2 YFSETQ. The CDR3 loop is CASREGTKNIQYF. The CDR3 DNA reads TGCGCCAGCAGGGAGGGAACCAAAAACATTCAGTACTTC.

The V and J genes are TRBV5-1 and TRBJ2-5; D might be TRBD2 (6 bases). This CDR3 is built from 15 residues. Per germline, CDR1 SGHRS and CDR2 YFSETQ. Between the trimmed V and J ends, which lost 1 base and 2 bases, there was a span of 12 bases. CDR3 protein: CASSLLLAEQETQYF. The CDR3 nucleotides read TGCGCCAGCAGCTTGTTACTAGCAGAACAAGAGACCCAGTACTTC. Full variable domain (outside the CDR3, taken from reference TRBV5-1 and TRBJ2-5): KAGVTQTPRYLIKTRGQQVTLSCSPISGHRSVSWYQQTPGQGLQFLFEYFSETQRNKGNFPGRFSGRQFSNSRSEMNVSTLELGDSALYLCASSLLLAEQETQYFGPGTRLLVL.

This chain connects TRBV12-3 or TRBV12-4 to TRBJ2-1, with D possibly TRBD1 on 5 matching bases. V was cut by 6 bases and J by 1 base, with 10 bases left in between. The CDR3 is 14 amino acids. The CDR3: CASRPQGSYNEQFF. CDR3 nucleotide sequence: TGTGCCAGCAGACCCCAGGGTTCCTACAATGAGCAGTTCTTC.

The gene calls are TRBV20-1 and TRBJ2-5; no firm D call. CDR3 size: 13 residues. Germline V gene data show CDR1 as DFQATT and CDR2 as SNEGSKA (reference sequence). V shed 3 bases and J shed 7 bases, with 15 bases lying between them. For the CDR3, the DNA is TGCAGTGCTAGCGCCTCCGGGCCGGGGACCCAGTACTTC. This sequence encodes CSASASGPGTQYF.

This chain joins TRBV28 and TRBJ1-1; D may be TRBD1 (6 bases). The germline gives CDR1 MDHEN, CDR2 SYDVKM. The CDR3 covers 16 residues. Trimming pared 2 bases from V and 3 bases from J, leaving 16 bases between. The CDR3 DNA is TGTGCCAGCAGTTTAGATAAATGGGGGGCTGACACTGAAGCTTTCTTT. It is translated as CASSLDKWGADTEAFF.

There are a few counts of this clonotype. The CDR3 DNA reads TGTGCCAGCAGCGCGGGAGACTGGGCCACCGGGACAGGGAATGGCTACACCTTC. Translation: CASSAGDWATGTGNGYTF. V gene TRBV9 combines with J gene TRBJ1-2; 9 bases match TRBD1. From germline, CDR1 is SGDLS and CDR2 YYNGEE. After removal of 3 bases from V and 6 bases from J, the junction contained 18 bases not matched to a gene. This CDR3 has 18 amino acids.

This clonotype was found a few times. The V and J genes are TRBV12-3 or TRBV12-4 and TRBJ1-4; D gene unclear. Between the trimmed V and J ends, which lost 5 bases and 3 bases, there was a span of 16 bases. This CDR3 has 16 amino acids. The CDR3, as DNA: TGTGCCAGCAGTGCCGGTCATCATACGGCTAATGAAAAACTGTTTTTT. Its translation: CASSAGHHTANEKLFF.

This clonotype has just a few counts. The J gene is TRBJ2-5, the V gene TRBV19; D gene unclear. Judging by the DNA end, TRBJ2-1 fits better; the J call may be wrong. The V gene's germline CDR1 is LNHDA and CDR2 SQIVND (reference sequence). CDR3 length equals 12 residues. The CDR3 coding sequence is TGTGCCAGTAGTATCGGTAGCAATGAGCAGTTCTTC. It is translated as CASSIGSNEQFF.